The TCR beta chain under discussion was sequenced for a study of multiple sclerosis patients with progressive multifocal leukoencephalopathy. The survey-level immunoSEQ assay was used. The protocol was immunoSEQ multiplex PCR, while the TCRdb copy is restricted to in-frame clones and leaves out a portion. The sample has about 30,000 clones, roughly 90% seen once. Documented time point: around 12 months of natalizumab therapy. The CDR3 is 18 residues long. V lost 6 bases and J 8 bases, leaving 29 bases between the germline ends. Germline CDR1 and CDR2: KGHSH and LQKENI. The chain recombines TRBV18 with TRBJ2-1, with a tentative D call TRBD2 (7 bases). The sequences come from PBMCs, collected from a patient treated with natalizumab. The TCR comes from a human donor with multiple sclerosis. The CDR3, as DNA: TGTGCCAGCTCTCCCCTAGAGGTCGGCGGGGGCGCGTTCCATGAGCAGTTCTTC. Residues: CASSPLEVGGGAFHEQFF. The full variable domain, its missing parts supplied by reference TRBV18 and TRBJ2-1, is NAGVMQNPRHLVRRRGQEARLRCSPMKGHSHVYWYRQLPEEGLKFMVYLQKENIIDESGMPKERFSAEFPKEGPSILRIQQVVRGDSAAYFCASSPLEVGGGAFHEQFFGPGTRLTVL.